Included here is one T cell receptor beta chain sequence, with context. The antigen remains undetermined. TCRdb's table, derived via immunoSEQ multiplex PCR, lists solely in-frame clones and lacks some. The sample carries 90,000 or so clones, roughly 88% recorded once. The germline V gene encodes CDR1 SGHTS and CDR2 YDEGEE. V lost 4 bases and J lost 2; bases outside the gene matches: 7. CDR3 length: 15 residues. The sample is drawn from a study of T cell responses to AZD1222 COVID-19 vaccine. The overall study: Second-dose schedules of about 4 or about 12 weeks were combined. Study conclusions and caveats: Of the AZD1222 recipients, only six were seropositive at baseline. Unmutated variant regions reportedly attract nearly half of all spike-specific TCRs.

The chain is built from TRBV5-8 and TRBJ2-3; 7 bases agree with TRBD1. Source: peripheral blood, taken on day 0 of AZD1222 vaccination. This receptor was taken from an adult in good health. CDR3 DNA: TGTGCCAGCAGCCCTACAGGGGTCGACACAGATACGCAGTATTTT. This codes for CASSPTGVDTDTQYF.